The sequence of this T cell receptor (beta chain) was determined in a study of neurological immune-mediated disorders. MiXCR was run by TCRdb on the 5' RACE reads, yielding one entry per CDR3 protein. The table includes 85,000 to 100,000 distinct CDR3 sequences, 3.5% to 4% detected once. CDR1 MNHEY and CDR2 SVGAGI come from the germline V gene. Trimming cost V 0 bases and J 4 bases, with 6 bases left between them. There are 13 residues in the CDR3. The sequence was obtained from a woman under 30 with multiple sclerosis. Sequenced: PBMCs. The rearrangement links TRBV6-5 to TRBJ1-2; TRBD1 might be the D (5 bases). The CDR3 sequence is CASSYSGGYGYTF. As DNA, the CDR3 is TGTGCCAGCAGTTACTCGGGGGGCTATGGCTACACCTTC.